This T cell receptor beta chain was identified in a study of shared clonotypes between healthy human individuals. Remarks on this clone: This sample also contains other DNA sequences that code for the same CDR3.

Germline V gives CDR1 MNHEY, CDR2 SMNVEV (reference sequence). The CDR3 length is 12 residues. The ends were cut back, 8 bases at V and 4 bases at J, with 11 bases in the middle. The naive CD8 fraction comprised CD45RO-negative cells positively selected for CCR7 and excluded terminally differentiated effector memory CD45RA+ cells. The method was immunoSEQ multiplex PCR; TCRdb's version includes in-frame clones alone and lacks a portion of them. The sample lists about 2.2 million clones, about 94% occurring once. Sequenced material: naive CD8+ T cells from PBMCs. The sequence came from a young man in good health. Some clones in this sample may be carry-over from other donors' samples. The chain recombines TRBV27 with TRBJ1-1; maybe TRBD1 (5 bases). CDR3 coding DNA: TGTGCCAGCCGGGGGGGTGGCACTGAAGCTTTCTTT. Translating it yields CASRGGGTEAFF.